These 31 T cell receptor beta chains were all obtained from the same sample, sequenced in a study of response to subunit inactivated influenza vaccine. One entry per CDR3 protein results from TCRdb running MiXCR on the RT-PCR reads. In the table there are hundreds of thousands of distinct CDR3 sequences, around 11% of which are singletons. The same specimen was also included in a second study, on T cells expressing NK-cell markers. Per that study: Researchers built TCR beta cDNA using 5'RACE template switching with UMIs.

Sequenced here: PBMCs from blood, sampled on the day of vaccination. Receptors originate from a man aged 50 or older who received an inactivated influenza vaccine.

The chain has TRBV9 and TRBJ2-1; 12 bases match TRBD2. The CDR3 length is 14 residues. J was trimmed by 8 bases and V by 4 bases; bases with no gene match: 4. Germline V gene sequence: CDR1 SGDLS, CDR2 YYNGEE. The CDR3 region has the DNA TGTGCCAGCAGCACCTCTAGCGGGGGGGATGAGCAGTTCTTC. Translating it yields CASSTSSGGDEQFF. Based on the CDR3 plus reference TRBV9 and TRBJ2-1, the full variable domain is DSGVTQTPKHLITATGQRVTLRCSPRSGDLSVYWYQQSLDQGLQFLIQYYNGEERAKGNILERFSAQQFPDLHSELNLSSLELGDSALYFCASSTSSGGDEQFFGPGTRLTVL.

This clonotype has a count of ten or more. This chain connects TRBV7-2 to TRBJ1-1, with TRBD1 as a possible D gene (5 bases). The length of the CDR3 is 14 residues. Germline V lookup: CDR1 SGHTA, CDR2 FQGNSA. V dropped 0 bases and J dropped 6 bases, with 11 bases sitting between them. The CDR3 sequence is CASSLAPREAEAFF. In DNA form, the CDR3 reads TGTGCCAGCAGCTTAGCGCCCAGGGAGGCTGAAGCTTTCTTT.

In its sample, this clonotype was seen a few times. The gene calls are TRBV5-1 and TRBJ2-1, with a possible D match to TRBD2 (7 bases). Looked up from germline, CDR1 is SGHRS and CDR2 is YFSETQ. The CDR3 runs to 15 residues. The V gene lost 6 bases and the J gene lost 6 bases, with 19 bases spanning the gap. Here the CDR3 reads CASKSGAGVTNEQFF. The CDR3 DNA sequence: TGCGCCAGCAAATCAGGGGCGGGGGTAACCAATGAGCAGTTCTTC.

This clonotype was detected only a few times. The chain is built from TRBV6-5 and TRBJ2-3, with 16 nucleotides matching TRBD2. Germline lookup yields CDR1 MNHEY and CDR2 SVGAGI. The CDR3 length is 17 residues. Trimming took 0 bases from V and 4 from J; bases not matched to a gene: 1. This CDR3 is CASSYSGTSGRADTQYF. The CDR3, as DNA: TGTGCCAGCAGTTACTCGGGGACTAGCGGGAGGGCAGATACGCAGTATTTT.

This clonotype was recorded many times. The chain combines TRBV5-1 with TRBJ2-5; D might be TRBD2 (5 bases). V was shortened by 1 base and J by 0 bases, with 10 bases between the two germline ends. Germline V lookup: CDR1 SGHRS, CDR2 YFSETQ. The CDR3 is 15 amino acids. In nucleotides, the CDR3 is TGCGCCAGCAGCTTGTCCGGGGAGTACCAAGAGACCCAGTACTTC. Encoded protein: CASSLSGEYQETQYF.

The chain employs TRBV27 and TRBJ2-7; D possibly uses TRBD1 or TRBD2 (5 bases each). Looked up from germline, CDR1 is MNHEY and CDR2 is SMNVEV (reference sequence). Trimming shortened V by 4 bases and J by 7 bases, and 17 bases separated the two germline ends. CDR3 length: 14 residues. The CDR3 loop is CASSSLGPLGEQYF. CDR3 DNA sequence: TGTGCCAGCAGTTCTCTGGGACCCCTGGGAGAGCAGTACTTC.

This clonotype was picked up a small number of times. V and J are TRBV11-2 and TRBJ2-3; D is possibly TRBD1 or TRBD2 (5 bases each). The CDR3 totals 14 residues. CDR1 and CDR2 (germline): SGHAT, FQNNGV. V lost 5 bases to trimming and J lost 0 bases, with 9 bases between them. DNA for the CDR3: TGTGCCAGCAGCGCCCGGGACAGCACAGATACGCAGTATTTT. It specifies CASSARDSTDTQYF.

This chain links TRBV7-9 with TRBJ2-7; D ambiguous. Germline V gives CDR1 SEHNR, CDR2 FQNEAQ (reference sequence). This CDR3 region has 14 residues. The V end was cut by 3 bases, the J end by 2 bases, with 11 bases between. The CDR3 sequence is CASSLSAKPYEQYF. Here the CDR3 DNA reads TGTGCCAGCAGCTTGTCGGCCAAGCCCTACGAGCAGTACTTC.

The chain has TRBV30 and TRBJ1-3; D is uncertain. Looked up from germline, CDR1 is GTSNPN and CDR2 is SVGIG (reference sequence). The CDR3 has 13 residues. V lost 0 bases, J lost 3 bases, and 6 bases lay in between. CDR3 nucleotides: TGTGCCTGGAGTGTAATAAATGGAAACACCATATATTTT. This codes for CAWSVINGNTIYF.

This clonotype was found a few times. V is TRBV15 and J is TRBJ1-5; unclear D gene. This CDR3 has 15 amino acids. Germline values: CDR1 LNHNV, CDR2 YYDKDF (reference sequence). The V end lost 0 bases, the J end lost 7 bases, and 13 bases lay between the germline ends. In DNA, the CDR3 is TGTGCCACCAGCAGAGATTTGAAGAGTGGCCAGCCCCAGCATTTT. It encodes CATSRDLKSGQPQHF.

This clonotype was detected ten times or more. The chain couples TRBV6-6 to TRBJ2-7; D remains ambiguous. CDR1 is MNHNY and CDR2 is SVGAGI in the germline V gene (reference sequence). This CDR3 is built from 12 residues. The V and J ends lost 4 bases and 6 bases respectively, with 10 bases between them. The CDR3 loop is CASSLTLAEQYF. CDR3 sequence (DNA): TGTGCCAGCAGTTTGACGTTAGCCGAGCAGTACTTC.

CDR3 sequence (DNA): TGTGCCAGCAGCTTAGAGGCTAGCGGGGTCGGGGAGCTGTTTTTT. This gives the protein CASSLEASGVGELFF. The rearrangement links TRBV7-2 to TRBJ2-2, with 9 bases aligning to TRBD2. The germline CDR1 and CDR2 sequences are SGHTA and FQGNSA. CDR3 length: 15 amino acids. Losses at the gene ends were 1 base for V and 7 bases for J; bases not matched to a gene: 4.

The sample holds a few counts of this clonotype. This chain links TRBV28 with TRBJ2-1; D ambiguous. Between the trimmed V and J ends, which lost 2 bases and 10 bases, there was a span of 12 bases. CDR3 length equals 13 residues. Per germline, CDR1 MDHEN and CDR2 SYDVKM. CDR3 sequence (DNA): TGTGCCAGCAGTTTAGTGAGGCGAATGGAGCAGTTCTTC. Amino acid sequence: CASSLVRRMEQFF.

This clonotype was seen a few times. The chain is built from TRBV15 and TRBJ1-2; TRBD1 matches at 8 bases. With 8 bases clipped from V and 4 bases from J, the junction kept 9 bases outside the gene matches. In germline, CDR1 is LNHNV, CDR2 YYDKDF (reference sequence). This CDR3 comprises 14 residues. In DNA form, the CDR3 reads TGTGCCACCCGGGCAGGACAGGGACCCTATGGCTACACCTTC. It yields the protein CATRAGQGPYGYTF.

This clonotype has a handful of counts. The chain carries TRBV6-5 and TRBJ2-7, with TRBD2 matching 8 bases. There are 16 residues in the CDR3. Germline V gene lookup returns CDR1 MNHEY and CDR2 SVGAGI. Trimming cost V 2 bases and J 0 bases; bases outside gene matches: 6. CDR3 DNA: TGTGCCAGCAGTTACCAGGGACTAGGGTTCTCCTACGAGCAGTACTTC. It specifies CASSYQGLGFSYEQYF.

The rearrangement joins TRBV12-3 or TRBV12-4 to TRBJ2-7; maybe TRBD1 (6 bases). The ends were cut back, 2 bases at V and 1 base at J, with 15 bases in the middle. The CDR3 sequence is 16 residues long. CDR3 amino acids: CASSLFPTGWSYEQYF. The CDR3 DNA is TGTGCCAGCAGTTTATTTCCCACAGGGTGGTCCTACGAGCAGTACTTC.

V usage is TRBV14 and J usage is TRBJ2-1, with 8 bases lining up with TRBD2. V shed 1 base, J shed 9 bases, and the junction held 2 bases outside the gene matches. The CDR3 loop spans 13 amino acids. Germline CDR1 is SGHDN and CDR2 is FVKESK. CDR3 in amino acids: CASSQGAGAEQFF. The CDR3 coding sequence is TGTGCCAGCAGCCAAGGAGCGGGGGCTGAGCAGTTCTTC.

There are a few counts of this clonotype. The gene calls are TRBV7-9 and TRBJ2-4, with unresolved D. Germline CDR1 and CDR2: SEHNR and FQNEAQ (reference sequence). V was cut by 4 bases and J by 0 bases, with 7 bases left in between. The CDR3 is 14 amino acids. CDR3 protein: CASSSGPAKNIQYF. DNA for the CDR3: TGTGCCAGCAGCTCCGGGCCAGCCAAAAACATTCAGTACTTC. Full variable domain (outside the CDR3, taken from reference TRBV7-9 and TRBJ2-4): DTGVSQNPRHKITKRGQNVTFRCDPISEHNRLYWYRQTLGQGPEFLTYFQNEAQLEKSRLLSDRFSAERPKGSFSTLEIQRTEQGDSAMYLCASSSGPAKNIQYFGAGTRLSVL.

The chain joins TRBV29-1 to TRBJ2-7; possibly TRBD1 for D (7 bases). Trimming removed 6 bases at V and 0 bases at J, with 15 bases between. There are 14 residues in the CDR3. Germline CDR1 and CDR2: SQVTM and ANQGSEA. DNA for the CDR3: TGCAGCGTCGGCGGGACAGAGAGCTCCTACGAGCAGTACTTC. Residues: CSVGGTESSYEQYF.

Turning to this clonotype: A read error is possible here, since a much larger clone lies one base away. The genes are TRBV20-1 and TRBJ1-6; TRBD1 aligns across 8 bases. CDR1 DFQATT and CDR2 SNEGSKA come from the germline V gene (reference sequence). The CDR3 extends over 14 amino acids. CDR3 bases: TGCAGAGCTACCCTGGACAGGGCGCGTTCACCCCTCCACTTT. This gives the protein CRATLDRARSPLHF.

V gene TRBV7-6 combines with J gene TRBJ1-1; possible D gene TRBD1, 5 bases. Germline V gene data show CDR1 as SGHVS and CDR2 as FNYEAQ. V was cut by 2 bases and J by 5 bases, with 21 bases left in between. The CDR3 is 17 amino acids. The CDR3 DNA reads as TGTGCCAGCAGCTTAACGTGGCAGGGTGAAGGGGTGACTGAAGCTTTCTTT. As protein: CASSLTWQGEGVTEAFF.

The V and J genes are TRBV7-9 and TRBJ1-4; no definite D call. Germline V gene lookup returns CDR1 SEHNR and CDR2 FQNEAQ (reference sequence). This CDR3 has 15 residues. The germline V and J ends were trimmed by 5 bases and 8 bases, with 18 bases remaining between them. Here the CDR3 DNA reads TGTGCCAGCAGCCCGACGGCCGGCTCGGGGGAAAAACTGTTTTTT. Residues: CASSPTAGSGEKLFF.

The V call is TRBV5-1, the J call TRBJ2-5; 9 bases are a match to TRBD2. Unmatched junction bases numbered 4, after V lost 0 bases and J lost 1 base. This CDR3 comprises 16 residues. CDR1 SGHRS and CDR2 YFSETQ come from the germline V gene. CDR3 nucleotides: TGCGCCAGCAGCTTGGGTCCTAGCGGGGCCCAAGAGACCCAGTACTTC. It is translated as CASSLGPSGAQETQYF.

The chain employs TRBV10-3 and TRBJ2-1; 9 positions match TRBD2. The CDR3 extends over 14 amino acids. Germline loops: CDR1 ENHRY, CDR2 SYGVKD. V was pared by 4 bases and J by 7 bases, with 5 bases of the junction left unmatched. CDR3 in DNA: TGTGCCATCAGTGGCGGGGGGGCATCTAATGAGCAGTTCTTC. It is translated as CAISGGGASNEQFF.

This clonotype was seen at least ten times. At one end, the junction sequence differs from germline, possibly due to a read error. The chain recombines TRBV5-1 with TRBJ2-7; D gene ambiguous. Germline CDR1 and CDR2: SGHRS and YFSETQ. This CDR3 is built from 12 residues. CDR3 bases: TGTGCCAGCAGCTTAGTCCCCTACGAGCAGTACTTC. Its protein is CASSLVPYEQYF.

This clonotype was picked up a small number of times. The chain has TRBV7-8 and TRBJ2-3; D perhaps matches TRBD2 (6 bases). V was cut by 5 bases and J by 3 bases, with 9 bases left in between. The length of the CDR3 is 13 residues. Germline-derived CDR1 and CDR2 are SGHVS and FQNEAQ. CDR3 amino acids: CASSRRETDTQYF. The CDR3 DNA sequence: TGTGCCAGCAGCCGGCGGGAAACAGATACGCAGTATTTT.

The chain recombines TRBV28 with TRBJ2-1, with 8 nucleotides matching TRBD1. Germline V lookup: CDR1 MDHEN, CDR2 SYDVKM. The CDR3 loop spans 15 amino acids. Losses at the gene ends were 6 bases for V and 8 bases for J; bases not matched to a gene: 12. CDR3 bases: TGTGCCAGCAGCAAAGACAGGGGAGGCCTCTATGAGCAGTTCTTC. As protein: CASSKDRGGLYEQFF. Full variable domain (missing parts from reference TRBV28 and TRBJ2-1): DVKVTQSSRYLVKRTGEKVFLECVQDMDHENMFWYRQDPGLGLRLIYFSYDVKMKEKGDIPEGYSVSREKKERFSLILESASTNQTSMYLCASSKDRGGLYEQFFGPGTRLTVL.

V and J are TRBV14 and TRBJ2-1, with D possibly matching TRBD1 (6 bases). Germline V gives CDR1 SGHDN, CDR2 FVKESK. V lost 5 bases and J 6 bases, leaving 14 bases between the germline ends. CDR3 length: 14 amino acids. The CDR3 protein is CASSSHREFNEQFF. The CDR3 DNA follows: TGTGCCAGCAGCTCGCACAGGGAATTCAATGAGCAGTTCTTC. The full variable domain, completed using reference TRBV14 and TRBJ2-1, is EAGVTQFPSHSVIEKGQTVTLRCDPISGHDNLYWYRRVMGKEIKFLLHFVKESKQDESGMPNNRFLAERTGGTYSTLKVQPAELEDSGVYFCASSSHREFNEQFFGPGTRLTVL.

In its sample, this clonotype was seen many times. The genes are TRBV12-3 or TRBV12-4 and TRBJ1-3; a weak D match, TRBD1 (5 bases). The V gene lost 6 bases and the J gene lost 0 bases, with 15 bases spanning the gap. CDR3 length: 16 amino acids. The CDR3 DNA is TGTGCCAGCAGCCTCGGGGCATACCCCTCTGGAAACACCATATATTTT. The encoded protein is CASSLGAYPSGNTIYF.

This clonotype was seen many times. The chain links TRBV7-9 to TRBJ2-3, with 10 bases fitting TRBD2. This CDR3 has 14 amino acids. V lost 2 bases and J lost 4; bases outside the gene matches: 0. Looked up from germline, CDR1 is SEHNR and CDR2 is FQNEAQ (reference sequence). This CDR3 is CASSLSGGADTQYF. As DNA, the CDR3 is TGTGCCAGCAGCTTAAGCGGGGGGGCAGATACGCAGTATTTT.

This clonotype was recorded a few times. This chain uses TRBV20-1 with TRBJ2-5, with a weak D call TRBD2 (5 bases). The CDR3 sequence is 11 residues long. Germline-derived CDR1 and CDR2 are DFQATT and SNEGSKA (reference sequence). Trimming stripped 3 bases from V and 7 bases from J, with 9 bases between. Written as DNA, the CDR3 is TGCAGTGCTAGCGGAGGTGGGACCCAGTACTTC. Translating gives CSASGGGTQYF.